A single sample is the source of the 25 T cell receptor beta chains below, sequenced in a study of cytomegalovirus exposure and HLA in healthy donors. A multiplex PCR was run with 60 Vbeta primers and 13 Jbeta primers. Clones were sequenced by immunoSEQ multiplex PCR, and TCRdb holds only the in-frame ones, with some missing. Of 130,000 to 150,000 clones listed, over 75% are singletons. Sequenced: PBMCs. Receptors were obtained from a male donor in good health and CMV-seronegative.

The chain combines TRBV19 with TRBJ2-7; a possible D gene is TRBD1 (5 bases). Germline values: CDR1 LNHDA, CDR2 SQIVND (reference sequence). This CDR3 contains 13 residues. The V and J ends lost 5 bases and 10 bases respectively, with 18 bases between them. The CDR3 DNA reads TGTGCCAGTAGTTTCAGACAAGGGGTAGAACAGTACTTC. It encodes CASSFRQGVEQYF.

The chain joins TRBV10-3 to TRBJ1-1; D is unclear. The germline V and J ends were trimmed by 4 bases and 4 bases, with 10 bases remaining between them. Germline V lookup: CDR1 ENHRY, CDR2 SYGVKD. The CDR3 loop spans 13 amino acids. Here the CDR3 reads CAISGSGGTEAFF. DNA for the CDR3: TGTGCCATCAGTGGATCAGGAGGCACTGAAGCTTTCTTT.

The chain has TRBV9 and TRBJ1-2; 7 nucleotides match TRBD1. There are 18 residues in the CDR3. Trimming at V came to 0 bases and at J to 1 base, leaving 12 bases not matched to a gene. CDR1 and CDR2 (germline): SGDLS, YYNGEE. CDR3 region: CASSVEIPKGASNYGYTF. The CDR3, as DNA: TGTGCCAGCAGCGTAGAAATTCCGAAGGGGGCGAGTAACTATGGCTACACCTTC.

The DNA of the CDR3 is TGTGCCAGCAGTTCCGTGGACGGACTACCCCTCCACTTT. Translation: CASSSVDGLPLHF. The chain uses TRBV28 and TRBJ1-6; D ambiguous. The V end lost 4 bases, the J end lost 12 bases, and 13 bases lay between the germline ends. The germline V gene encodes CDR1 MDHEN and CDR2 SYDVKM. The CDR3 has 13 residues.

V gene TRBV11-3 combines with J gene TRBJ2-7; 7 positions agree with TRBD2. The CDR3 is 15 residues long. Germline V gene data show CDR1 as SGHNT and CDR2 as YENEEA. Losses at the gene ends were 3 bases for V and 1 base for J; bases not matched to a gene: 6. The CDR3 nucleotides read TGTGCCAGCAGCTTCGCGGGGGTCCCATCCTACGAGCAGTACTTC. Protein product: CASSFAGVPSYEQYF.

This clone was counted only a few times. The chain combines TRBV7-3 with TRBJ2-3, with D perhaps TRBD2 (6 bases). V was cut by 3 bases and J by 0 bases, with 13 bases left in between. The CDR3 contains 16 residues. Germline V gene sequence: CDR1 SGHTA, CDR2 FQGTGA. The CDR3 coding sequence is TGTGCCAGCAGCTTTTCCGCGGGGCTCAGCACAGATACGCAGTATTTT. This gives the protein CASSFSAGLSTDTQYF.

This chain connects TRBV19 to TRBJ1-5, with a tentative D call TRBD1 (5 bases). The germline V gene has CDR1 LNHDA and CDR2 SQIVND (reference sequence). Trimming took 1 base from V and 1 from J, leaving 11 bases between them. CDR3 size: 16 residues. CDR3 nucleotide sequence: TGTGCCAGTAGTATAGTCTCTGGGGCGAGCAATCAGCCCCAGCATTTT. Translated: CASSIVSGASNQPQHF.

The chain carries TRBV4-2 and TRBJ2-3; 8 nucleotides line up with TRBD2. The CDR3 extends over 15 amino acids. CDR1 is LGHNA, CDR2 YNFKEQ, per germline. J gave up 11 bases and V 1 base, and 11 bases lay outside the gene matches. CDR3 sequence reads: CASSQVGREDLRQYF. CDR3 bases: TGTGCCAGCAGCCAAGTTGGGCGGGAGGATTTGAGGCAGTATTTT.

The rearrangement links TRBV4-1 to TRBJ1-2; TRBD1 agrees at 9 bases. The CDR3 consists of 16 residues. The germline gives CDR1 MGHRA, CDR2 YSYEKL. The V segment lost 0 bases and the J segment 8 bases; nucleotides outside the gene matches: 10. CDR3 coding DNA: TGCGCCAGCAGCCAAGAACCGGGACAGGGAAAAGGCGGCTACACCTTC. It encodes CASSQEPGQGKGGYTF.

The J gene is TRBJ2-1, the V gene TRBV6-4, with D possibly TRBD2 on 5 matching bases. The CDR3 extends over 13 amino acids. Trimming took 6 bases from V and 9 from J, leaving 15 bases between them. The germline CDR1 and CDR2 sequences are MRHNA and SNTAGT. CDR3 DNA sequence: TGTGCCAGCAGCGAGGGCCCCGAGGGTGAGCAGTTCTTC. Its translation is CASSEGPEGEQFF.

The rearrangement links TRBV19 to TRBJ2-7; 8 bases line up with TRBD1. Germline-derived CDR1 and CDR2 are LNHDA and SQIVND (reference sequence). After removal of 7 bases from V and 2 bases from J, the junction contained 4 bases not matched to a gene. This CDR3 is built from 13 residues. CDR3 sequence (DNA): TGTGCCAGTACGGACAGGGACCCCTACGAGCAGTACTTC. Amino acid sequence: CASTDRDPYEQYF.

On this clone itself: The junction differs from germline at one of its ends, possibly a read error. The chain is built from TRBV7-9 and TRBJ2-2, with D possibly being TRBD2 (6 bases). The CDR3 contains 18 residues. Germline lookup yields CDR1 SEHNR and CDR2 FQNEAQ (reference sequence). The CDR3 here is CSSSFSPYGGTNTGELFF. As DNA, the CDR3 is TGTTCCAGCAGCTTTTCTCCTTATGGCGGGACTAACACCGGGGAGCTGTTTTTT.

This clone has only a few counts. The genes are TRBV5-1 and TRBJ1-2, with D uncertain. V was pared by 1 base and J by 3 bases, with 7 bases between. The CDR3 loop spans 13 amino acids. In germline, CDR1 is SGHRS, CDR2 YFSETQ. CDR3 sequence reads: CASSLSTYYGYTF. DNA of the CDR3: TGCGCCAGCAGCTTGTCGACATACTATGGCTACACCTTC.

The V gene is TRBV27, the J gene TRBJ1-2; 7 bases agree with TRBD1. The trim removed 8 bases at V and 8 bases at J, leaving 11 bases unmatched. The CDR3 is made up of 13 amino acids. The V gene's germline CDR1 is MNHEY and CDR2 SMNVEV (reference sequence). CDR3 in DNA: TGTGCCAGCCGGGACAGTCTATTTCCCGGCTACACCTTC. Protein: CASRDSLFPGYTF.

The V and J genes are TRBV10-1 and TRBJ1-2; D is perhaps TRBD1 (6 bases). Germline loops: CDR1 WNHNN, CDR2 SYGVQD (reference sequence). The ends were cut back, 6 bases at V and 2 bases at J, with 16 bases in the middle. There are 15 residues in the CDR3. This CDR3 is CASRRGTRENYGYTF. The CDR3 nucleotides read TGCGCCAGCAGGAGGGGGACAAGGGAAAACTATGGCTACACCTTC.

The rearrangement uses TRBV27 and TRBJ2-5; D not certain. Germline assignment: CDR1 MNHEY and CDR2 SMNVEV (reference sequence). CDR3 length: 13 residues. Trimming left V 2 bases short and J 1 base short, with 5 bases between. CDR3 loop: CASSLHFQETQYF. CDR3 nucleotide sequence: TGTGCCAGCAGTTTACATTTCCAAGAGACCCAGTACTTC.

The chain combines TRBV4-2 with TRBJ1-2; D call uncertain. V was cut by 4 bases and J by 1 base, with 13 bases left in between. The CDR3 is 15 amino acids. The germline gives CDR1 LGHNA, CDR2 YNFKEQ. CDR3 residues: CASSLKQSGNYGYTF. CDR3 DNA sequence: TGTGCCAGCAGCCTCAAACAGTCCGGTAACTATGGCTACACCTTC.

The rearrangement joins TRBV9 to TRBJ2-7; D possibly corresponds to TRBD1 (6 bases). The CDR3 contains 13 residues. Germline V gene data show CDR1 as SGDLS and CDR2 as YYNGEE. V was pared by 0 bases and J by 9 bases, with 13 bases between. The DNA of the CDR3 is TGTGCCAGCAGCGTAGCTACTGAAGGGGGGCAGTACTTC. Translated, it gives CASSVATEGGQYF.

The chain is built from TRBV6-4 and TRBJ2-6, with a weak D call TRBD1 (5 bases). Deletions cut 4 bases from V and 1 base from J, with 14 bases between. This CDR3 region has 17 residues. Per germline, CDR1 MRHNA and CDR2 SNTAGT. CDR3 sequence: CASSAGRALSGANVLTF. CDR3 coding DNA: TGTGCCAGCAGTGCGGGCAGGGCCTTATCTGGGGCCAACGTCCTGACTTTC.

The rearrangement uses TRBV5-4 and TRBJ2-5, with D maybe TRBD2 (5 bases). The germline CDR1 and CDR2 sequences are SGHNT and YYREEE (reference sequence). The V gene lost 3 bases and the J gene lost 5 bases, with 11 bases spanning the gap. The CDR3 consists of 13 residues. The CDR3 DNA follows: TGTGCCAGCAGCTGGAGGTCTCGGGAGACCCAGTACTTC. Translated, it gives CASSWRSRETQYF.

In its sample, this clone was seen a few times. This chain connects TRBV14 to TRBJ2-7; TRBD2 agrees at 9 bases. CDR1 SGHDN and CDR2 FVKESK come from the germline V gene. This CDR3 region has 15 residues. V shed 0 bases and J 7 bases; nucleotides not matched to a gene: 7. For the CDR3, the DNA is TGTGCCAGCAGCCAAGATCTCGCGGGGGGGCAAGAGCAGTACTTC. This encodes CASSQDLAGGQEQYF.

A note on this clone: Other DNA sequences within the sample encode an identical CDR3. The CDR3 here is CASSLRTEAFF. Written as DNA, the CDR3 is TGTGCCAGCAGCCTACGCACTGAAGCTTTCTTT. The chain links TRBV7-2 to TRBJ1-1, with unresolved D. The germline V and J ends were trimmed by 5 bases and 4 bases, with 5 bases remaining between them. Germline V gene sequence: CDR1 SGHTA, CDR2 FQGNSA. The CDR3 sequence is 11 residues long.

This chain joins TRBV5-1 and TRBJ2-1; D may be TRBD1 (5 bases). Germline CDR1 reads SGHRS; CDR2 reads YFSETQ. CDR3 length equals 15 residues. The ends were cut back, 6 bases at V and 1 base at J, with 14 bases in the middle. CDR3 DNA sequence: TGCGCCAGCACTTGGGGCGTCGAATCCTACAATGAGCAGTTCTTC. Its translation is CASTWGVESYNEQFF.

The chain carries TRBV19 and TRBJ2-5; weak D call: TRBD2 (7 bases). V was trimmed by 10 bases and J by 2 bases, leaving 20 bases between them. This CDR3 has 15 amino acids. CDR1 and CDR2 (germline): LNHDA, SQIVND (reference sequence). CDR3 coding DNA: TGTGCCACCAAGCCGGAGGGGGGGGATCAAGAGACCCAGTACTTC. Amino acid sequence: CATKPEGGDQETQYF.

This sequence joins TRBV6-6 and TRBJ2-1, with D perhaps TRBD2 (6 bases). This CDR3 contains 13 residues. Germline V gene sequence: CDR1 MNHNY, CDR2 SVGAGI (reference sequence). Trimming removed 8 bases from V and 2 bases from J, with 10 bases in between. CDR3 nucleotides: TGTGCCAGCGTCGGGAGTCCCTACAATGAGCAGTTCTTC. It specifies CASVGSPYNEQFF.